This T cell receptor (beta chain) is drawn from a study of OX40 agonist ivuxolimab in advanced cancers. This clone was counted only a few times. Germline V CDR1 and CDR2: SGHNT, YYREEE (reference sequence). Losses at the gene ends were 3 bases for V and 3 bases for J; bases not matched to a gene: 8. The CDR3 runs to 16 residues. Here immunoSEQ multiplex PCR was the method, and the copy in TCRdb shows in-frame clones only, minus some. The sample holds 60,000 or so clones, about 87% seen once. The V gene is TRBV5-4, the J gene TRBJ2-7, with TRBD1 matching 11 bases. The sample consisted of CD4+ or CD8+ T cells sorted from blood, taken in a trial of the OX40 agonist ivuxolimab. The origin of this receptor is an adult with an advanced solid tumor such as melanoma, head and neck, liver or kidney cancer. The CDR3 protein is CASSSLVGTGGYEQYF. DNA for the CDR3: TGTGCCAGCAGCTCCCTGGTCGGGACAGGGGGCTACGAGCAGTACTTC.